This T cell receptor beta chain was obtained from a study of OX40 agonist ivuxolimab in advanced cancers. As for the study in general: In this trial design, patients received ivuxolimab intravenously at 0.01 to 10 mg/kg every 2 weeks. A male proportion of 82.7% was recorded, with mean age around 62 years and range about 20 to 85.

The study, taken as a whole, reports: Partial responders treated at 0.1-3.0 mg/kg exhibited clonal expansion among the lowest measured.

Profiled with immunoSEQ multiplex PCR; TCRdb holds only in-frame clones, not every one. The table shows 65,000 to 70,000 clones, with around 90% occurring only once. CDR1 is SEHNR and CDR2 is FQNEAQ in the germline V gene (reference sequence). The CDR3 is 14 amino acids. Trimming stripped 1 base from V and 5 bases from J, with 9 bases between. With regard to this clone: What it binds is not known.

The chain has TRBV7-9 and TRBJ1-5; D gene uncertain. This material consisted of CD4+ or CD8+ T cells sorted from blood, taken in a trial of the OX40 agonist ivuxolimab. This clonotype was sampled from an adult with an advanced solid tumor such as melanoma, head and neck, liver or kidney cancer. In nucleotides, the CDR3 is TGTGCCAGCAGCTTAGACGAGACCCATCAGCCCCAGCATTTT. This encodes CASSLDETHQPQHF.